Below, 11 T cell receptor beta chains from the same sample are listed, as sequenced in a study of blood T cell repertoires in COVID-19. The protocol was immunoSEQ multiplex PCR, while the TCRdb copy is restricted to in-frame clones and leaves out a portion. Here the sample spans 55,000 to 80,000 clones, around 85% being singletons. The material sequenced was peripheral blood. Source of these receptors: a man in his 60s with acute or convalescent COVID-19.

The genes are TRBV7-9 and TRBJ2-7, with 7 bases aligning to TRBD1. From germline, CDR1 is SEHNR and CDR2 FQNEAQ (reference sequence). CDR3 length: 15 residues. V gave up 3 bases and J gave up 7 bases; unmatched junction bases: 12. As DNA, the CDR3 is TGTGCCAGCAGCTTCAGACAGGGCCCCTTCGGGGAGCAGTACTTC. This sequence encodes CASSFRQGPFGEQYF.

The chain joins TRBV10-2 to TRBJ2-7, with 7 bases identical to TRBD1. CDR1 and CDR2 from the germline V gene are WSHSY and SAAADI. CDR3 length: 14 amino acids. V lost 6 bases, J lost 4 bases, and 9 bases stayed unmatched. The CDR3 region is CASRQGSSVYEQYF. The CDR3 coding sequence is TGCGCCAGCAGACAGGGGAGTAGCGTATACGAGCAGTACTTC.

The rearrangement links TRBV4-3 to TRBJ2-5; 9 bases fit TRBD1. The CDR3 runs to 14 residues. Per germline, CDR1 LGHNA and CDR2 YSLEER. V was pared by 1 base and J by 6 bases, with 3 bases of the junction left unmatched. CDR3 nucleotides: TGCGCCAGCAGCCAAGCGGGACAGGGAAAGACCCAGTACTTC. The encoded protein is CASSQAGQGKTQYF.

V gene TRBV18 combines with J gene TRBJ2-7; D gene ambiguous. Germline CDR1 is KGHSH and CDR2 is LQKENI. V was pared by 9 bases and J by 5 bases, with 11 bases between. The CDR3 is 11 amino acids. The CDR3 protein is CASTLRDEQYF. The CDR3 nucleotides read TGTGCCAGTACCTTGCGTGACGAGCAGTACTTC. Looking up the rest from reference TRBV18 and TRBJ2-7 gives the full variable domain: NAGVMQNPRHLVRRRGQEARLRCSPMKGHSHVYWYRQLPEEGLKFMVYLQKENIIDESGMPKERFSAEFPKEGPSILRIQQVVRGDSAAYFCASTLRDEQYFGPGTRLTVT.

This sequence joins TRBV5-4 and TRBJ2-1, with 8 bases identical to TRBD1. Trimming removed 5 bases from V and 15 bases from J; junction bases left unmatched: 13. CDR1 and CDR2 (germline): SGHNT, YYREEE (reference sequence). The CDR3 is 13 residues long. The CDR3 DNA follows: TGTGCCAGCAGGCGGAGACAGGGGCTCTTTCCGTTCTTC. Amino acids: CASRRRQGLFPFF.

The V gene is TRBV5-1, the J gene TRBJ1-6; 10 bases agree with TRBD1. Germline CDR1 SGHRS, CDR2 YFSETQ. This CDR3 comprises 16 residues. V dropped 0 bases and J dropped 7; count of bases not matched to a gene: 4. CDR3 amino acids: CASSLGTGQGNSPLHF. The CDR3 DNA reads TGCGCCAGCAGCTTGGGTACGGGACAGGGGAATTCACCCCTCCACTTT.

The V and J genes are TRBV28 and TRBJ2-7; perhaps TRBD1 as D (5 bases). Germline V gene sequence: CDR1 MDHEN, CDR2 SYDVKM. V was shortened by 6 bases and J by 0 bases, with 12 bases between the two germline ends. This CDR3 has 14 amino acids. In nucleotides, the CDR3 is TGTGCCAGCAGCCAAACAGGAGTCTCCTACGAGCAGTACTTC. Translation gives CASSQTGVSYEQYF.

The chain employs TRBV27 and TRBJ2-3; TRBD2 aligns across 11 bases. Germline CDR1 and CDR2: MNHEY and SMNVEV (reference sequence). The trim removed 6 bases at V and 1 base at J, leaving 3 bases unmatched. The CDR3 runs to 15 residues. For the CDR3, the DNA is TGTGCCAGCAGGCTACTAGCGGGGGGCACAGATACGCAGTATTTT. This codes for CASRLLAGGTDTQYF.

The J gene is TRBJ2-7, the V gene TRBV10-3, with 11 bases fitting TRBD1. After removal of 4 bases from V and 3 bases from J, the junction contained 5 bases not matched to a gene. CDR3 length: 15 amino acids. Germline CDR1 ENHRY, CDR2 SYGVKD. The CDR3: CAISVAGTGGYEQYF. The CDR3 DNA sequence: TGTGCCATCAGTGTCGCCGGGACAGGGGGCTACGAGCAGTACTTC.

The chain has TRBV6-8 and TRBJ1-1; TRBD1 is a possible D gene (5 bases). The CDR3 is 17 amino acids. Trimming removed 6 bases at V and 0 bases at J, with 20 bases between. Germline loops: CDR1 MNHGY, CDR2 SAAAGT. CDR3 DNA sequence: TGTGCCAGCAGGGGGAGGAAGGCCGACAGCTTGAACACTGAAGCTTTCTTT. It codes for CASRGRKADSLNTEAFF.

The chain carries TRBV18 and TRBJ1-3, with a tentative D call TRBD1 (6 bases). The V gene lost 1 base and the J gene lost 3 bases, with 13 bases spanning the gap. This CDR3 has 16 residues. CDR1 is KGHSH and CDR2 is LQKENI in the germline V gene. The CDR3 loop is CASSPHLGARGNTIYF. CDR3 nucleotide sequence: TGTGCCAGCTCACCACATCTGGGGGCCCGTGGAAACACCATATATTTT.